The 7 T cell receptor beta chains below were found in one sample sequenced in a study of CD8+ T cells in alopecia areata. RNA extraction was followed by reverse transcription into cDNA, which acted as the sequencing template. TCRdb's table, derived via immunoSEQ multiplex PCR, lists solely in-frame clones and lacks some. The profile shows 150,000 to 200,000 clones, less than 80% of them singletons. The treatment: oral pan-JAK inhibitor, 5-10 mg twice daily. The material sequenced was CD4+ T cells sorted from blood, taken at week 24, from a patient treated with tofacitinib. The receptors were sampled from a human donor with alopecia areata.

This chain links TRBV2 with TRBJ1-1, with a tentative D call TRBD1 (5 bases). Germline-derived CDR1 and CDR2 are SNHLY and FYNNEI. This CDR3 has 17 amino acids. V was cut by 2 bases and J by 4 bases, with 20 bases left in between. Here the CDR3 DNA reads TGTGCCAGCAGTGAAAGGGGACGGGACCCCCAGGGCACTGAAGCTTTCTTT. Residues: CASSERGRDPQGTEAFF.

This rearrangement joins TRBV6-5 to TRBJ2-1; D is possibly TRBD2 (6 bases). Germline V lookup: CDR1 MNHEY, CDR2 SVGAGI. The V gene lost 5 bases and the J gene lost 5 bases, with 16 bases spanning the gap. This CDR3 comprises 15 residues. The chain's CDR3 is CASSTYKRANNEQFF. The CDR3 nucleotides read TGTGCCAGCAGTACGTACAAGCGGGCTAACAATGAGCAGTTCTTC.

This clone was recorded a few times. Here the CDR3 DNA reads TGTGCCAGCAGCTTCGAGACAGGGGGGAATTCACCCCTCCACTTT. Protein sequence: CASSFETGGNSPLHF. This chain joins TRBV7-8 and TRBJ1-6; 9 bases align to TRBD1. This CDR3 is built from 15 residues. CDR1 and CDR2 (germline): SGHVS, FQNEAQ. The V and J ends lost 3 bases and 7 bases, in that order; junction bases with no gene match: 4.

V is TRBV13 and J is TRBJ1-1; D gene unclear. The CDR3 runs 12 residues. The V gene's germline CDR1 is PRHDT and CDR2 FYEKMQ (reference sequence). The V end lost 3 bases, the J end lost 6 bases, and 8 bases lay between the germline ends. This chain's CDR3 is CASSFTRSEAFF. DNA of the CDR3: TGTGCCAGCAGCTTTACGCGATCTGAAGCTTTCTTT.

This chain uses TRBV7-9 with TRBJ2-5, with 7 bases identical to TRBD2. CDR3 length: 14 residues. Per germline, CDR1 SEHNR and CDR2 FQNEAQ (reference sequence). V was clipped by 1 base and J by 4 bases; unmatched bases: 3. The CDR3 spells CASSLEPSGETQYF. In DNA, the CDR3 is TGTGCCAGCAGCTTAGAACCTAGCGGAGAGACCCAGTACTTC.

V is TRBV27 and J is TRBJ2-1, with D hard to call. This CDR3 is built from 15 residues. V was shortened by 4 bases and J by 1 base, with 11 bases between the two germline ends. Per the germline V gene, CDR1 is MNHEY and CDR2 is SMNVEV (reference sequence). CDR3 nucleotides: TGTGCCAGCAGTTCCACAGCCTTTTCCTACAATGAGCAGTTCTTC. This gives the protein CASSSTAFSYNEQFF.

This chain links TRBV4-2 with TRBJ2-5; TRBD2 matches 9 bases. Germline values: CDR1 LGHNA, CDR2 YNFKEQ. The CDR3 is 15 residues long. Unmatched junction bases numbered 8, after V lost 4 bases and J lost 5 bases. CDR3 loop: CASSPGLATVETQYF. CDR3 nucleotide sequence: TGTGCCAGCAGCCCAGGACTAGCGACAGTCGAGACCCAGTACTTC.